This TCR beta chain comes out of a study of Ad26.COV2.S vaccination and SARS-CoV-2 variants. The CDR3 is 17 amino acids. CDR1 and CDR2 (germline): LGHNT, FRNRAP. V shed 6 bases, J shed 0 bases, and the junction held 8 bases outside the gene matches. Some clones are missing from TCRdb's copy, which holds only in-frame ones; the method was immunoSEQ multiplex PCR. This table holds 450,000 to 550,000 clones, 89% found once. Documented treatment: around 19 received Ad26.COV2.S at low or high dose, single or two shots; a few received placebo; per-sample allocation not given. On day 63 after the first injection, vaccine and placebo recipients gave samples.

The clonotype was recovered from a person aged 18 to 59 who received the Ad26.COV2.S COVID-19 vaccine or a placebo. The sample consisted of peripheral blood, taken in a trial of Ad26.COV2.S vaccine versus placebo. The chain couples TRBV12-5 to TRBJ1-4, with TRBD1 matching over 9 bases. The CDR3 loop is CASGPGTGWATNEKLFF. Here the CDR3 DNA reads TGTGCTAGTGGCCCCGGGACAGGGTGGGCAACTAATGAAAAACTGTTTTTT.